What follows describes a single TCR beta chain. Its target is not known. With a constant-region primer, TCR beta cDNA was made from 500 ng of total RNA. Construction of TCR beta libraries relied on three successive nested multiplex PCR rounds employing slightly modified ARM-PCR. The first two PCR rounds, nine to ten cycles each, used TRBV1-TRBV30 forward primers and a C-beta reverse primer. TCRdb called the multiplex PCR reads again in MiXCR, with one record for every CDR3 protein. The sample shows fewer than 350,000 distinct CDR3 sequences, around three fifths of them seen only once. These data come from a study of tumor-infiltrating lymphocytes in primary liver carcinoma. Trimming cost V 4 bases and J 8 bases, with 14 bases left between them. The CDR3 runs to 13 residues. Germline values: CDR1 SNHLY, CDR2 FYNNEI. Findings of the study overall: In the absence of sorting, bulk samples left CD4+ and CD8+ repertoires uncompared. Among the pair types, tumor region pairs showed more overlap than tumor-adjacent and tumor-blood pairs.

Alongside blood RNA obtained from unsorted whole blood, germline DNA was also extracted. Sequencing was done on a sample of peripheral blood. This receptor was identified in a man aged 40-55 years with primary liver carcinoma and hepatitis B virus infection. The V and J genes are TRBV2 and TRBJ1-1; no reliable D call. This CDR3 is CASSGEGLGEAFF. The CDR3 DNA reads as TGTGCCAGCAGTGGGGAAGGGTTGGGGGAAGCTTTCTTT.